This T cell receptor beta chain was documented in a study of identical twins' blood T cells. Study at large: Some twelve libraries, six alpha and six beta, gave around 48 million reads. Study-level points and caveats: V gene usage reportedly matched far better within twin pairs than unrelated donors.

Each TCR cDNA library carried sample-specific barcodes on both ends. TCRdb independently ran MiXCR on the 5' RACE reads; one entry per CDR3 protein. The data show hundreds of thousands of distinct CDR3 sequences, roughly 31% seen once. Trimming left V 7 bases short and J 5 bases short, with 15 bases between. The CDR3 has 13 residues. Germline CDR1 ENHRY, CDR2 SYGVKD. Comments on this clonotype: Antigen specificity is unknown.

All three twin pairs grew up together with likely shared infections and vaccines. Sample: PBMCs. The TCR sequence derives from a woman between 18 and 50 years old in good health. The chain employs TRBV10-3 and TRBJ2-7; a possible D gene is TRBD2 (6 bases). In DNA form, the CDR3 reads TGTGCCATCAATCCAACGGGGGTTCACGAGCAGTACTTC. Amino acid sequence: CAINPTGVHEQYF.